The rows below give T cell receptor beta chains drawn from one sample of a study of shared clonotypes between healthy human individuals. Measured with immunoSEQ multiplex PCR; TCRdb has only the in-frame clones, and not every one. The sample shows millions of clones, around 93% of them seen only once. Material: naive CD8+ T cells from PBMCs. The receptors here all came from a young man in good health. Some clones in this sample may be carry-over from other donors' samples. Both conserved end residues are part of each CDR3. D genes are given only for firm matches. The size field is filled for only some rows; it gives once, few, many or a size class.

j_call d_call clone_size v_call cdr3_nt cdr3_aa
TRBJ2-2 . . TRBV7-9 TGTGCCAGCAGCCTGGACAGTCTCCACACCGGGGAGCTGTTTTTT CASSLDSLHTGELFF
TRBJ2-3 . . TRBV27 TGTGCCAGCAGTTTATCCGGGGATACGCAGTATTTT CASSLSGDTQYF
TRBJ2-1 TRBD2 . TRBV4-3 TGCGCCAGCAGCCAACTCGGGTTCGAGCGGGAGGAGGATGAGCAGTTCTTC CASSQLGFEREEDEQFF
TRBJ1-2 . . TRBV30 TGTGCCTGGAGAGAGGGCACAGTAGACTTC CAWREGTVDF
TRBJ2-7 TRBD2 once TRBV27 TGTGCCAGCAGACTAGCGGGAGGGCCGGGGAACGAGCAGTACTTC CASRLAGGPGNEQYF
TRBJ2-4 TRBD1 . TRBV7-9 TGTGCCAGCAGCTCAACAGGGGGCCAATCCAAAAACATTCAGTACTTC CASSSTGGQSKNIQYF
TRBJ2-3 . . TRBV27 TGTGCCAGCAGCCAGGCGTCAGATACGCAGTATTTT CASSQASDTQYF
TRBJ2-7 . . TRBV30 TGTGCCTGGAGTGTGGACACCGCGAAATATTACGAGCAGTACTTC CAWSVDTAKYYEQYF
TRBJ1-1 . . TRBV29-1 TGCAGCGTTGGGCCAGACGAAGCTTTCTTT CSVGPDEAFF
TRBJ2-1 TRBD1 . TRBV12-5 TGTGCTAGTGGCTTACAGGGGAATGAGCAGTTCTTC CASGLQGNEQFF
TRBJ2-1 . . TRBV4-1 TGCGCCAGCAGCCAAGATCGACGAGGGATCTATTACAATGAGCAGTTCTTC CASSQDRRGIYYNEQFF
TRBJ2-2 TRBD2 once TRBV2 TGTGCCAGCAGCTACGACAGACTAGCGGGAGATACCGGGGAGCTGTTTTTT CASSYDRLAGDTGELFF
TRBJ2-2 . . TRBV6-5 TGTGCCAGCAGTCCCAATTGGGTCGGTCCCGGGGAGCTGTTTTTT CASSPNWVGPGELFF
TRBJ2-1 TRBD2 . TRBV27 TGTGCCAGCAGTTTATACTCCGGGACTAGGACTTACAATGAGCAGTTCTTC CASSLYSGTRTYNEQFF
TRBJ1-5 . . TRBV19 TGTGCCAGTAGTATCCCAGATCAGCCCCAGCATTTT CASSIPDQPQHF
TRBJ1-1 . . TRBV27 TGTGCCAGCAGTTTATCGTCCGGGACTCCGAACACTGAAGCTTTCTTT CASSLSSGTPNTEAFF
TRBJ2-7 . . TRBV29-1 TGCAGCGCTCGACAGGGGAGGGACGAGCAGTACTTC CSARQGRDEQYF
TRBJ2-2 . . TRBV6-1 TGTGCCAGCAGTGAAGCAAACGACTGGAACACCGGGGAGCTGTTTTTT CASSEANDWNTGELFF
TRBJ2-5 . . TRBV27 TGTGCCAGCAGAATAGGGGCTAAAGTGGAGACCCAGTACTTC CASRIGAKVETQYF
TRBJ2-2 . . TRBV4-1 TGCGCCAGCAGCCAAGATAGAGGCAGGGAAAACACCGGGGAGCTGTTTTTT CASSQDRGRENTGELFF
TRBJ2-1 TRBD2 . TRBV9 TGTGCCAGCAGCGCCCGAGCCGGGACTAGCGTATACAATGAGCAGTTCTTC CASSARAGTSVYNEQFF
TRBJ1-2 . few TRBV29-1 TGCAGCTCTTCAGGGCACGTGGAGGGCTACACCTTC CSSSGHVEGYTF
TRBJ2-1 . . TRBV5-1 TGCGCCAGCAGCTTGGCTCGAGATGACAATGAGCAGTTCTTC CASSLARDDNEQFF
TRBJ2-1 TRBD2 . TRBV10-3 TGTGCCATCAGTGAAACGCCGGGACTAGCGGGAGGCGAGCAGTTCTTC CAISETPGLAGGEQFF
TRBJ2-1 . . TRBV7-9 TGTGCCAGCAGCACTGGGAGCAATGAGCAGTTCTTC CASSTGSNEQFF
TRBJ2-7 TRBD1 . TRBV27 TGTGCCAGCAGTCCTCACCCGACAGGGGCGGGCGAGCAGTACTTC CASSPHPTGAGEQYF
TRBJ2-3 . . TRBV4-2 TGTGCCAGCAGCCAAGAGGGGACACAAAGCACAGATACGCAGTATTTT CASSQEGTQSTDTQYF
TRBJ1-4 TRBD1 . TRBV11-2 TGTGCCAGCAGCTCCCCCGGGACAGGCTTAGAAAAACTGTTTTTT CASSSPGTGLEKLFF
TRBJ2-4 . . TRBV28 TGTGCCAGCAGTTTACCTTCCCGGGGGTCCAAAAACATTCAGTACTTC CASSLPSRGSKNIQYF
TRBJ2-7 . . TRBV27 TGTGCCTCAAGTGCGGCGGGGGCGAAGGCCTACGAGCAGTACTTC CASSAAGAKAYEQYF
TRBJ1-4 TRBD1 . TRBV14 TGTGCCAGCAGCCCCCGACAGGGATTGGTGAAACTGTTTTTT CASSPRQGLVKLFF
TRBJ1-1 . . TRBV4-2 TGTGCCAGCAGCCCATACGCAGGGGTCCAGGCAGTGCCTGAAGCTTTCTTT CASSPYAGVQAVPEAFF
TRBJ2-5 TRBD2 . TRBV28 TGTGCCCACCGGGGAGGGGTGAAGGAGACCCAGTACTTC CAHRGGVKETQYF
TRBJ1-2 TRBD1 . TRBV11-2 TGTGCCAGCAGCCCTCCCGGGACAGAAAACTATGGCTACACCTTC CASSPPGTENYGYTF
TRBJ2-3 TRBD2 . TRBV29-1 TGCAGCGTTGAACGGACTAGCGTATCCACAGATACGCAGTATTTT CSVERTSVSTDTQYF
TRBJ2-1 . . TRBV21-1 TGTGCCAGCAGCAAAGTTGGGACTAGCGGGAGGTATGAGCAGTTCTTC CASSKVGTSGRYEQFF
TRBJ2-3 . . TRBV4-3 TGCGCCAGCAGTCGCCGTTCGACCTTGACAGATACGCAGTATTTT CASSRRSTLTDTQYF
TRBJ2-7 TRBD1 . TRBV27 TGTGCCAGCAGTCAAGGGGGCCCTTACTCCTACGAGCAGTACTTC CASSQGGPYSYEQYF
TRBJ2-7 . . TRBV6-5 TGTGCCAGCAGCTCCCGAGGGGGCGAGCAGTACTTC CASSSRGGEQYF
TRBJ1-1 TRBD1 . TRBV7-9 TGTGCCAGCAGCTCACACCCAAGACAGGGAGGGACTGAAGCTTTCTTT CASSSHPRQGGTEAFF
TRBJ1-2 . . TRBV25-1 TGTGCCAGCAGTTGGGGGGGTTTGGGTGGCTACACCTTC CASSWGGLGGYTF
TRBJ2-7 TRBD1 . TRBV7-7 TGTGCCAGCAGCGAAACCTACAGGGGCGAGCAGTACTTC CASSETYRGEQYF
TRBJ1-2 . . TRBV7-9 TGTGCCAGCAGCCCCCCATCGGACACCCCCCACTATGGCTACACCTTC CASSPPSDTPHYGYTF
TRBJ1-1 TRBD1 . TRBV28 TGTGCCAGCAGACCCTGGGACAGCCCAAGAAGTATGAACACTGAAGCTTTCTTT CASRPWDSPRSMNTEAFF
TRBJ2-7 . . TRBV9 TGTGCCAGCAGCGTAGCCGGGACGGGCTCCTACGAGCAGTACTTC CASSVAGTGSYEQYF
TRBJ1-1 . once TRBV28 TGTGCCAGCAGTTTATTAGGATATGAAGCTTTCTTT CASSLLGYEAFF
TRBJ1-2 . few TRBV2 TGTGCCGGGGGGACTAACTATGGCTACACCTTC CAGGTNYGYTF
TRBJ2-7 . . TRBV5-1 TGCGCCAGCAGCTCCTCGGGACCCAGAAGTGAGCAGTACTTC CASSSSGPRSEQYF
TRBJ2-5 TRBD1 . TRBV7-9 TGTGCCAGCAGCTTAAAGGGGGCGGGAGAGACCCAGTACTTC CASSLKGAGETQYF
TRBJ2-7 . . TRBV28 TGTGCCAGCAGTATTCACAGGGAGGTCAACGAGCAGTACTTC CASSIHREVNEQYF
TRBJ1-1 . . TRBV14 TGTGCCAGCAGCCGAGTTGCCGGGACACCGAACACTGAAGCTTTCTTT CASSRVAGTPNTEAFF
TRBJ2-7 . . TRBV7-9 TGTGCCAGCAGCTTTGTGCGTGGACAACGAAGTACCTACGAGCAGTACTTC CASSFVRGQRSTYEQYF
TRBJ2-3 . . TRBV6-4 TGTGCCAGCAGCCGGCTACTAACAGATACGCAGTATTTT CASSRLLTDTQYF
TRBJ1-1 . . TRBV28 TGTGCCAGCAGTTTACGGGGACCGAACACTGAAGCTTTCTTT CASSLRGPNTEAFF
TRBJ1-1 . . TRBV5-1 TGCGCCAGCAGCTCGGACGACAGCCCGGTTCTATTTAAGGACACTGAAGCTTTCTTT CASSSDDSPVLFKDTEAFF
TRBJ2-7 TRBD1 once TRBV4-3 TGCGCCAGCAGCCCCCAAACAGACAGGGGTTCGGGCGAGCAGTACTTC CASSPQTDRGSGEQYF
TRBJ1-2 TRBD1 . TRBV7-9 TGTGCCAGCAGCTTAGAAGAAGGGACAGTTAACTATGGCTACACCTTC CASSLEEGTVNYGYTF
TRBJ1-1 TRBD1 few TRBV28 TGTGCCAGCAGAAACAGGGGTGTCGCTGAAGCTTTCTTT CASRNRGVAEAFF
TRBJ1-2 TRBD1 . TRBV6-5 TGTGCCAGCAGTGGGTGGGACAGTAATTATGGCTACACCTTC CASSGWDSNYGYTF